The TCR beta chain under discussion was sequenced for a study of response to subunit inactivated influenza vaccine. TCRdb reprocessed the RT-PCR reads with MiXCR, giving one entry per CDR3 protein. The table shows 500,000 to 600,000 distinct CDR3 sequences, with 13% occurring only once. Turning to this clonotype: As yet, its antigen is unknown.

The CDR3 spans 14 residues. Germline CDR1 and CDR2: MDHEN and SYDVKM. Trimming removed 8 bases from V and 3 bases from J; junction bases left unmatched: 4. Findings and limits, study-wide: The authors suggested that few new T cells are recruited per seasonal influenza vaccination.

The clonotype was recovered from a man aged 45-60 years who received an inactivated influenza vaccine. The chain links TRBV28 to TRBJ2-6, with 7 bases matching TRBD2. The material was PBMCs from blood, obtained 40 to 50 days after vaccination. The CDR3 bases are TGTGCCAGCGGTCGGGGGGTTGGGGCCAACGTCCTGACTTTC. It specifies CASGRGVGANVLTF.